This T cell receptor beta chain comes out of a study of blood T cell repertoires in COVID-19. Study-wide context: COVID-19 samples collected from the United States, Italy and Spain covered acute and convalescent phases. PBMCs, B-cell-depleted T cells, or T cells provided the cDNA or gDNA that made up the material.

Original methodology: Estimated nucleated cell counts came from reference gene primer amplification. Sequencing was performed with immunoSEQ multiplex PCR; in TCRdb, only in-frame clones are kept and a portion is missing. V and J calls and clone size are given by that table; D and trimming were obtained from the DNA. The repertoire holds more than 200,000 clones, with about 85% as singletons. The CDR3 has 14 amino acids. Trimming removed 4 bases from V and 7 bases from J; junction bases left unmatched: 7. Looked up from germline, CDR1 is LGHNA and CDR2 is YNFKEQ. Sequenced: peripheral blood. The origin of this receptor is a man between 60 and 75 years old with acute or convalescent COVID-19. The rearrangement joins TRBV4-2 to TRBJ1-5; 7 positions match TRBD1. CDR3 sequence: CASSRETGKQPQHF. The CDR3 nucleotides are TGTGCCAGCAGCCGAGAGACAGGGAAACAGCCCCAGCATTTT.